This T cell receptor beta chain was identified during a study of blood T cell repertoires in COVID-19. The junction had 14 bases not matched to a gene; V was cut back by 3 bases and J by 2 bases. The CDR3 runs to 17 residues. Germline V gene lookup returns CDR1 GTSNPN and CDR2 SVGIG (reference sequence). Original processing methods: Counts of nucleated cells, estimated from reference gene primer amplification, were obtained. Assay: immunoSEQ multiplex PCR; the TCRdb copy retains only in-frame clones and omits some. V and J calls and clone size come straight from that table; D and trimming were deduced from the DNA. The sample includes 270,000 or so clones, less than 90% of them seen just once.

V and J are TRBV30 and TRBJ2-7; 9 bases align to TRBD1. This sequence originates from a young woman with COVID-19, enrolled during active disease. The source material was peripheral blood. Written as DNA, the CDR3 is TGTGCCTGGAGCCCGACATGGGGACAGGGCGGTCCCTACGAGCAGTACTTC. This encodes CAWSPTWGQGGPYEQYF. The variable domain in full, with the rest retrieved from reference TRBV30 and TRBJ2-7, is SQTIHQWPATLVQPVGSPLSLECTVEGTSNPNLYWYRQAAGRGLQLLFYSVGIGQISSEVPQNLSASRPQDRQFILSSKKLLLSDSGFYLCAWSPTWGQGGPYEQYFGPGTRLTVT.